At least ten counts were recorded for the clone carrying this TCR beta chain. The antigen is not known. The CDR3 is made up of 14 amino acids. V shed 7 bases and J 7 bases; nucleotides not matched to a gene: 10. The germline gives CDR1 SQVTM, CDR2 ANQGSEA. The study used a library that attached unique molecular identifiers to individual cDNA molecules. MiXCR, applied by TCRdb to the RACE reads, yields one record per CDR3 protein. The repertoire holds roughly 88,000 distinct CDR3 sequences, with roughly 8.8% as singletons. The time point was: pre-sensitization, week 0. The treatment: therapeutic diphenylcyclopropenone sensitization with weekly scalp DPC. This sample is part of a study of human T cells and chemical hapten exposure. Study details: A mostly female patient group had alopecia areata, totalis or universalis. Broader study findings: PT1 expanded TCR counts correlated positively with patch test score. High-frequency TCRs, those above 1 in 1000, stayed the same after DPC sensitization.

This rearrangement joins TRBV29-1 to TRBJ2-2; 9 nucleotides line up with TRBD1. The TCR comes from a woman in her thirties or forties with alopecia areata. Some clones in this sample may be carry-over from other donors' samples. The sequencing here drew on whole blood, taken in connection with sensitization to the hapten diphenylcyclopropenone (DPC). The CDR3 DNA reads TGCAGCGCCGGATTACAGGGGGCAGGCGGGGAGCTGTTTTTT. It codes for CSAGLQGAGGELFF.